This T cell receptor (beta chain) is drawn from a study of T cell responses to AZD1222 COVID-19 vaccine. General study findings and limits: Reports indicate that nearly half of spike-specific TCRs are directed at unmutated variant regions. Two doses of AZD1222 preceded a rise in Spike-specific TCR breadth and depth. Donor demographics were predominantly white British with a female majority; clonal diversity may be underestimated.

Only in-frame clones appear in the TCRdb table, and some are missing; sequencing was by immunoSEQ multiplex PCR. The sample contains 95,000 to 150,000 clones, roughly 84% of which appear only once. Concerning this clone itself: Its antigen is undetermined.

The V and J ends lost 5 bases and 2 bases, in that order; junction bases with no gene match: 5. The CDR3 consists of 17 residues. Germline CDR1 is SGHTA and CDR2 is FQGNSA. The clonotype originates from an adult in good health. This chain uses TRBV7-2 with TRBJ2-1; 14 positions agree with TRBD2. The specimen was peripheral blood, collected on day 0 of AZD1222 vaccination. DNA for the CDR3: TGTGCCAGCAGCCCCCGACTAGCGGGGGGGACCTACAATGAGCAGTTCTTC. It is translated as CASSPRLAGGTYNEQFF.